The 4 T cell receptor beta chains in this list originate from one sample, sequenced in a study of cytomegalovirus exposure and HLA in healthy donors. PCR used 60 Vbeta primers and 13 Jbeta primers. The method was immunoSEQ multiplex PCR; TCRdb's version includes in-frame clones alone and lacks a portion of them. The sample includes about 150,000 clones, 80% seen only once; the top ten take roughly 13%. The specimen was PBMCs. The receptors were gathered from a man aged 30 to 45 in good health and CMV-seropositive.

This rearrangement joins TRBV6-5 to TRBJ1-2, with 8 bases matching TRBD1. The germline CDR1 and CDR2 sequences are MNHEY and SVGAGI. V shed 6 bases, J shed 1 base, and the junction held 7 bases outside the gene matches. The CDR3 is 15 residues long. CDR3 DNA: TGTGCCAGCAGCCGAGGACAGGGCAGTAACTATGGCTACACCTTC. Protein sequence: CASSRGQGSNYGYTF.

CDR3 bases: TGTGCCAGCAGTTCGAAGAGGGAATCTGAAGCTTTCTTT. Its protein product is CASSSKRESEAFF. The V call is TRBV6-5, the J call TRBJ1-1; D not certain. CDR3 length equals 13 residues. CDR1 and CDR2 from the germline V gene are MNHEY and SVGAGI. Trimming pared 4 bases from V and 6 bases from J, leaving 12 bases between.

The chain has TRBV6-5 and TRBJ1-1; 8 nucleotides match TRBD1. The CDR3 is 14 amino acids. V shed 5 bases and J 8 bases; nucleotides not matched to a gene: 10. Germline V CDR1 and CDR2: MNHEY, SVGAGI. The CDR3 loop reads CASSVAGTGWEAFF. The CDR3 DNA reads TGTGCCAGCAGTGTCGCCGGGACAGGCTGGGAAGCTTTCTTT.

The rearrangement joins TRBV19 to TRBJ1-6, with D possibly being TRBD1 (6 bases). Germline V gene lookup returns CDR1 LNHDA and CDR2 SQIVND (reference sequence). This CDR3 has 15 amino acids. The ends were cut back, 6 bases at V and 8 bases at J, with 17 bases in the middle. The CDR3, as DNA: TGTGCCAGTAGCCCCGGGACACGGATGGATTCACCCCTCCACTTT. Protein product: CASSPGTRMDSPLHF.